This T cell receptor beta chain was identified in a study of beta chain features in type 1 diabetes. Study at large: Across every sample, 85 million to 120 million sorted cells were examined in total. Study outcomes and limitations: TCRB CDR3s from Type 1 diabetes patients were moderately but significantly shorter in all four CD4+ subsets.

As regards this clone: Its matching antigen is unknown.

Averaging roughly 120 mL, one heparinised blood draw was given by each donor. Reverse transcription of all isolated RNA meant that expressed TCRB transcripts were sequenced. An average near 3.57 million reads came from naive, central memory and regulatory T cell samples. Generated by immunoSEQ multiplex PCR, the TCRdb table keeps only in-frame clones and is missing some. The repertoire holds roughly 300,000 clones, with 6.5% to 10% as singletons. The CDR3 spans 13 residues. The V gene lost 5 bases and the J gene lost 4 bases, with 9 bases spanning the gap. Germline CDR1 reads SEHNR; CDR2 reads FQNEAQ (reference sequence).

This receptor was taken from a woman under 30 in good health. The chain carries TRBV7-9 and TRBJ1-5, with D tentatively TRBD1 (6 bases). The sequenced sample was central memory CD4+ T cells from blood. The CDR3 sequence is CASSAQGNQPQHF. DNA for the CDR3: TGTGCCAGCAGCGCACAGGGAAATCAGCCCCAGCATTTT.